Each of the 9 T cell receptor beta chains below was sequenced from the same sample in a study of blood T cell repertoires in COVID-19. Profiling relied on immunoSEQ multiplex PCR, and the TCRdb table lists in-frame clones only, not all of them. The sample lists 100,000 to 120,000 clones, around 90% seen once, with roughly 3.3% in the top ten. The sequenced sample consisted of peripheral blood. Receptor source: a woman in her fifties or sixties with acute or convalescent COVID-19.

The gene calls are TRBV19 and TRBJ2-5, with 7 bases that match TRBD1. CDR3 size: 15 residues. Germline-derived CDR1 and CDR2 are LNHDA and SQIVND (reference sequence). V lost 4 bases to trimming and J lost 5 bases; unmatched junction nucleotides: 10. The CDR3 spells CASSTRTGLGETQYF. The CDR3 DNA sequence: TGTGCCAGTAGTACCCGGACAGGCTTAGGGGAGACCCAGTACTTC.

This clone turned up a few times. J is TRBJ2-1 and V is TRBV3-1 (or the pseudogene TRBV3-2), with 14 positions matching TRBD2. The CDR3 has 19 amino acids. After removal of 0 bases from V and 4 bases from J, the junction contained 8 bases not matched to a gene. Germline V lookup: CDR1 LGHDT, CDR2 YNNKEL (reference sequence). CDR3 sequence (DNA): TGTGCCAGCAGCCAAGATGTCCCCGGGACTAGCGGGAGATACAATGAGCAGTTCTTC. Encoded protein: CASSQDVPGTSGRYNEQFF.

The rearrangement uses TRBV24-1 and TRBJ2-7; 8 bases align to TRBD2. V lost 9 bases to trimming and J lost 2 bases; unmatched junction nucleotides: 8. The CDR3 loop spans 14 amino acids. Germline CDR1 reads KGHDR; CDR2 reads SFDVKD. CDR3 sequence reads: CATAGGGRTYEQYF. CDR3 in DNA: TGTGCCACCGCGGGGGGAGGACGGACCTACGAGCAGTACTTC.

The V and J genes are TRBV28 and TRBJ2-7; D not resolved. Trimming shortened V by 5 bases and J by 3 bases, and 14 bases separated the two germline ends. In germline, CDR1 is MDHEN, CDR2 SYDVKM. CDR3 length equals 14 residues. CDR3 in DNA: TGTGCCAGCAGTACGGCCCGGCGGATCTACGAGCAGTACTTC. Translated: CASSTARRIYEQYF.

The chain carries TRBV11-2 and TRBJ2-5; TRBD1 aligns across 11 bases. Looked up from germline, CDR1 is SGHAT and CDR2 is FQNNGV. With 4 bases clipped from V and 4 bases from J, the junction kept 14 bases outside the gene matches. CDR3 length: 18 amino acids. Here the CDR3 reads CASSSPGQGVRPRETQYF. The CDR3, as DNA: TGTGCCAGCAGCTCGCCGGGACAGGGGGTCCGACCAAGAGAGACCCAGTACTTC.

The chain combines TRBV6-4 with TRBJ2-2, with a tentative D call TRBD2 (5 bases). V gave up 0 bases and J gave up 0 bases, with 5 bases separating them. CDR3 length: 15 residues. Germline CDR1 is MRHNA and CDR2 is SNTAGT. CDR3 loop: CASSDSGANTGELFF. The CDR3 nucleotides are TGTGCCAGCAGTGACTCGGGAGCGAACACCGGGGAGCTGTTTTTT.

The V gene is TRBV29-1, the J gene TRBJ2-7, with D tentatively TRBD1 (5 bases). The CDR3 runs to 12 residues. Germline V lookup: CDR1 SQVTM, CDR2 ANQGSEA. Trimming took off 4 bases at V and 2 bases at J, with 9 bases between the two ends. The CDR3 region is CSVGQSPYEQYF. DNA of the CDR3: TGCAGCGTTGGACAGTCCCCCTACGAGCAGTACTTC.

This chain links TRBV3-1 (or the pseudogene TRBV3-2) with TRBJ2-7, with 8 bases identical to TRBD2. The CDR3 contains 13 residues. Germline V gene lookup returns CDR1 LGHDT and CDR2 YNNKEL (reference sequence). V shed 5 bases, J shed 6 bases, and the junction held 6 bases outside the gene matches. For the CDR3, the DNA is TGTGCCAGCAGCGAAAGCGGGAGTGGCGAGCAGTACTTC. This gives the protein CASSESGSGEQYF.

CDR3: CASSLTSGLLHEQYF. CDR3 sequence (DNA): TGTGCCAGCAGCTTGACTAGCGGGCTGCTCCACGAGCAGTACTTC. The chain has TRBV7-9 and TRBJ2-7; TRBD2 matches at 10 bases. Germline lookup yields CDR1 SEHNR and CDR2 FQNEAQ (reference sequence). J gave up 5 bases and V 3 bases, and 7 bases lay outside the gene matches. The CDR3 has 15 residues.